These T cell receptor beta chains were read from a single sample in a study of preoperative IRX-2 immunotherapy in early breast cancer. The table came from immunoSEQ multiplex PCR; TCRdb's copy has only in-frame clones and leaves some out. Of roughly 27,000 clones in the sample, 78% were seen once. Here the sequenced sample was lymph node tissue, taken before IRX-2 immunotherapy. These TCRs come from a human donor with breast cancer. CDR3s include the opening cysteine and the closing phenylalanine or tryptophan. The D gene is left open where the match is weak. Clone size is not always given. Where it is, it says once, few, many or a class for expanded clones.

j_gene	v_gene	len	d_gene	abundance	CDR3nt	CDR3aa
TRBJ1-1	TRBV28	14	-	-	TGTGCCAGCAGTTGGGGACGAAGTTGGACTGAAGCTTTCTTT	CASSWGRSWTEAFF
TRBJ1-6	TRBV14	16	-	-	TGTGCCAGCAGCCAAGAGACCGTAGGGGGTAATTCACCCCTCCACTTT	CASSQETVGGNSPLHF
TRBJ1-5	TRBV11-3	16	-	-	TGTGCCAGCAGCTTAGGGAGGGTCTCGGCTTTGCAGCCCCAGCATTTT	CASSLGRVSALQPQHF
TRBJ2-2	TRBV19	17	-	-	TGTGCCAGTAGTTTGAGATTGAAGGGGGACGGGACCGGGGAGCTGTTTTTT	CASSLRLKGDGTGELFF
TRBJ2-1	TRBV5-1	15	TRBD2	-	TGCGCCAGCAGCTTTAGCGGGGGGGCCTCCAATGAGCAGTTCTTC	CASSFSGGASNEQFF
TRBJ1-5	TRBV19	17	-	few	TGTGCCAGTAGTATCCAGGGGTACCCTTATAGCAATCAGCCCCAGCATTTT	CASSIQGYPYSNQPQHF
TRBJ2-7	TRBV11-3	14	-	-	TGTGCCAGCAGCTTCGACAGGCACTCCTACGAGCAGTACTTC	CASSFDRHSYEQYF
TRBJ2-5	TRBV11-3	15	TRBD1	few	TGTGCCAGCAGCAGACGGACAGGGGGGGATGAGACCCAGTACTTC	CASSRRTGGDETQYF
TRBJ1-6	TRBV16	17	TRBD1	once	TGTGCCAGCAGCCTAAAAACCGGGACAGGGTATAATTCACCCCTCCACTTT	CASSLKTGTGYNSPLHF
TRBJ2-5	TRBV7-7	14	-	-	TGTGCTAGCAGCTCGACAGGGACTTCCCAGACCCAGTACTTC	CASSSTGTSQTQYF
TRBJ1-1	TRBV14	13	-	-	TGTGCCAGCACTTCGGGGGGTTCCACTGAAGCTTTCTTT	CASTSGGSTEAFF
TRBJ2-1	TRBV5-1	14	-	-	TGCGCCAGCGGGGTTTCTGAATCCTACAATGAGCAGTTCTTC	CASGVSESYNEQFF
TRBJ2-1	TRBV7-4	15	-	-	TGTGCCAGCAGCGCTGGGTCATTAAAGGGCAATGAGCAGTTCTTC	CASSAGSLKGNEQFF
TRBJ2-2	TRBV6-8	16	-	few	TGTGCCAGCAGTTACGGTGCAGGGATTAACACCGGGGAGCTGTTTTTT	CASSYGAGINTGELFF
TRBJ2-5	TRBV19	16	TRBD2	-	TGTGCCAGTAGTGGGGGGGGACTAGCGGTTCAAGAGACCCAGTACTTC	CASSGGGLAVQETQYF
TRBJ2-7	TRBV11-3	15	-	-	TGTGCCAGCAGCGCTTCGTGGCGGGCAACCTACGAGCAGTACTTC	CASSASWRATYEQYF
TRBJ2-2	TRBV5-1	16	-	-	TGCGCCAGCAACTTGGCGGGACGAACGAACACCGGGGAGCTGTTTTTT	CASNLAGRTNTGELFF
TRBJ1-2	TRBV28	14	-	-	TGTGCCAGCAGTTTATCCGGGGCGGGTAGTGGCTACACCTTC	CASSLSGAGSGYTF
TRBJ1-4	TRBV4-1	16	TRBD1	few	TGCGCCAGCAGCCAAGACCGGACAGGTCGGAATGAAAAACTGTTTTTT	CASSQDRTGRNEKLFF
TRBJ1-6	TRBV28	14	TRBD1	-	TGTGCCAACGCCCAGGGGGCGCGGAATTCACCCCTCCACTTT	CANAQGARNSPLHF
TRBJ1-2	TRBV5-1	14	TRBD1	-	TGCGCCAGTGCCGAGGGGGCCACTCTCTATGGCTACACCTTC	CASAEGATLYGYTF
TRBJ2-2	TRBV11-3	15	-	-	TGTGCCAGCAGCTTAAGCAGGGCTGGGACCGGGGAGCTGTTTTTT	CASSLSRAGTGELFF
TRBJ1-4	TRBV23-1	15	-	-	TGCGCCAGCAGCCAAGTCGGCGGAGTTAATGAAAAACTGTTTTTT	CASSQVGGVNEKLFF
TRBJ1-2	TRBV5-1	15	-	-	TGCGCCAGCAGCTTGGGTAGCGTCGGATCCTATGGCTACACCTTC	CASSLGSVGSYGYTF
TRBJ1-2	TRBV28	14	-	-	TGTGCCAGCAGTTCGACACCACGAAACTATGGCTACACCTTC	CASSSTPRNYGYTF
TRBJ1-2	TRBV6-8	21	-	-	TGTGCCAGCAGTCTTTACCACCTTCCGACTCTTCTCGACCTAACCGAATATGGCTACACCTTC	CASSLYHLPTLLDLTEYGYTF
TRBJ2-5	TRBV7-2	14	-	once	TGTGCCAGCAGCTTAGCGCTTGTTGAAGAGACCCAGTACTTC	CASSLALVEETQYF
TRBJ1-2	TRBV6-8	13	TRBD1	-	TGTGCCAGCAGTACACGACAGGGATTAGGCTACACCTTC	CASSTRQGLGYTF
TRBJ1-4	TRBV5-1	16	TRBD1	-	TGCGCCAGCAGCTTGGGAGGGGGCTCGACTAATGAAAAACTGTTTTTT	CASSLGGGSTNEKLFF
TRBJ1-2	TRBV19	15	TRBD1	-	TGTGCCAGTAGTCCCTGGACAGGGAAAGTCTATGGCTACACCTTC	CASSPWTGKVYGYTF
TRBJ1-2	TRBV4-1	15	-	once	TGCGCCAGCAGCCCTACCCTGGACGGTTCATATGGCTACACCTTC	CASSPTLDGSYGYTF
TRBJ2-3	TRBV5-1	15	-	-	TGCGCCAGCAGTCATAGGGGGGGAAACACAGATACGCAGTATTTT	CASSHRGGNTDTQYF
TRBJ1-6	TRBV14	16	-	-	TGTGCCAGCAGCCAGCGGGGGCTGAGATATAATTCACCCCTCCACTTT	CASSQRGLRYNSPLHF
TRBJ2-1	TRBV5-1	17	TRBD2	-	TGCGCCAGCAGCCCGGGACTAGCGGGGGGAGGCCCCAATGAGCAGTTCTTC	CASSPGLAGGGPNEQFF
TRBJ1-2	TRBV6-8	16	-	-	TGTGCCAGCAGGCCTGGGGGCGCGGGAACGTCTGGTGGCTACACCTTC	CASRPGGAGTSGGYTF
TRBJ1-5	TRBV6-8	16	TRBD1	-	TGTGCCAGCAGGCCCTTACAGGGGTTAGGAGGTCAGCCCCAGCATTTT	CASRPLQGLGGQPQHF
TRBJ1-2	TRBV28	17	TRBD1	-	TGTGCCAGCAGCCCGCTGGACAGGGGAGGCCGGCTGGGAGGCTACACCTTC	CASSPLDRGGRLGGYTF
TRBJ2-7	TRBV18	16	-	-	TGTGCCAGCTCACCATACGGCACTAGTACCTACGCGGAGCAGTACTTC	CASSPYGTSTYAEQYF
TRBJ1-2	TRBV30	15	TRBD1	-	TGTGCCTGGAGTGTCATCAGCAGGGGGAACGAGGGCTACACCTTC	CAWSVISRGNEGYTF
TRBJ2-5	TRBV11-3	14	-	few	TGTGCCAGCAGCTTAGGGCTAGCCCAAGAGACCCAGTACTTC	CASSLGLAQETQYF
TRBJ1-2	TRBV28	16	-	-	TGTGCCAGCAGTCTAATACAGGGCGGGATTAACTATGGCTACACCTTC	CASSLIQGGINYGYTF
TRBJ2-6	TRBV19	13	-	few	TGTGCCAGTAGTATAAATGGGGCCAACGTCCTGACTTTC	CASSINGANVLTF
TRBJ2-7	TRBV7-1	13	-	-	TGTGCCAGACAGACCCGTAGGCCCGGATTGCCGTACTTC	CARQTRRPGLPYF
TRBJ1-1	TRBV23-1	15	-	-	TGCGCCAGCAGCCAAGTGATAGGGGGAAACACTGAAGCTTTCTTT	CASSQVIGGNTEAFF
TRBJ2-2	TRBV19	15	TRBD1	-	TGTGCCAGTACTCCCGACAGGGGGCTCACCGGGGAGCTGTTTTTT	CASTPDRGLTGELFF
TRBJ1-1	TRBV5-1	16	TRBD1	-	TGCGCCAGCAGCTGGACAGGGGGACTCAGTAACACTGAAGCTTTCTTT	CASSWTGGLSNTEAFF
TRBJ2-3	TRBV11-3	14	TRBD2	-	TGTGCCAGCAGACAAACTAGCGGCACAGATACGCAGTATTTT	CASRQTSGTDTQYF
TRBJ1-1	TRBV19	13	TRBD1	once	TGTGCCACTGGACAGGGAGGGATCACTGAAGCTTTCTTT	CATGQGGITEAFF
TRBJ1-6	TRBV6-8	18	TRBD1	-	TGTGCCAGCAGCTCCAAACGGCCCGACAGGGGGCGAAATTCACCCCTCCACTTT	CASSSKRPDRGRNSPLHF
TRBJ2-2	TRBV10-1	15	TRBD1	few	TGCGCCAGCAGTGAGAGGACAGGGGCGGCCGGGGAGCTGTTTTTT	CASSERTGAAGELFF
TRBJ1-2	TRBV6-8	16	TRBD1	-	TGTGCCAGCAGGTCTAACGCCGGGACAGGGATTACTGGCTACACCTTC	CASRSNAGTGITGYTF
TRBJ1-4	TRBV6-9	15	TRBD1	-	TGTGCCAGCAGTCCCTCCGGGACAGGTTGGCAAAAACTGTTTTTT	CASSPSGTGWQKLFF